The entry below describes one TCR beta chain. The antigen it recognizes is unknown. Base-call qualities are not available, and no considerably larger clone is one nucleotide away. The germline V gene (reference sequence) sets CDR1 to PRHDT and CDR2 to FYEKMQ. The CDR3 goes from the cysteine to the phenylalanine over 13 residues. Only CDR3 DNA is held: 39 bases, read in frame from base 1. Germline trimming: 3 bases from V, 10 bases from J; junction bases outside gene matches: 6. This entry comes from a study of beta chain features in type 1 diabetes (dated by TCRdb to about 2018). Study-wide context: No differences in mean age, gender distribution, total cell number or subset yield were found between patients and healthy donors. Across all samples, roughly 110,000,000 sorted cells were examined, and cell number per subset correlated strongly with RNA yield. The study compared the TCRB repertoires of sorted circulating CD4+ T cell subsets in recently diagnosed type 1 diabetes patients with those in matched healthy donors. Regulatory and stem cell-like memory subsets were obtained from only 8 patients and about eight healthy donors, while naive and central memory subsets were obtained from all 30 or so donors. Overall study results and their limits: A moderate but significant shortening of TCRB CDR3 length was observed in type 1 diabetes patients in all four CD4+ subsets. Naive, central memory and regulatory TCRB repertoires appeared to be more alike among patients than among healthy donors. Fewer insertions and more nucleotide deletions at VDJ recombination sites were observed in patients with type 1 diabetes, implying thymic rearrangement abnormalities. PCR might favor shorter templates, but patient and control samples were amplified and corrected together, so any skew would affect both groups equally. Only small numbers of individuals were included in the HLA sub-analyses, which left unresolved whether HLA type had any influence on TCRB rearrangement. Because cDNA was sequenced instead of genomic DNA, activated cells with high expression could be over-represented, although the groups did not differ in activation or CD3 levels.

Each donor gave one peripheral blood draw, approximately 110 mL on average, collected into heparinised tubes. A BD FACSAria II was used to sort naive, central memory, regulatory and stem cell-like memory CD4+ T cells with a panel that included CD45RO, CCR7, CD25, CD127, CD95 and CD27. Every sorted population had a purity above 98%. PBMCs were isolated right away by Lymphoprep density gradient centrifugation and were stained directly, without culture. Samples were stained and sorted in pairs, with one healthy donor and one patient per experiment, so that batch effects were minimized. The High Capacity cDNA Reverse Transcription Kit was used to reverse transcribe all of the isolated RNA, meaning that expressed TCRB transcripts were what got sequenced. Naive, central memory and regulatory T cell samples underwent deep immunoSEQ sequencing, averaging about 3.57 million total reads per sample. Sorted cells were lysed in RLT buffer and RNA was extracted with DNase-treated RNeasy Micro or Mini kits, depending on cell number. Each cell subset was processed separately to prevent cross-contamination, with patient and healthy donor samples processed together. TCRB sequences were amplified from cDNA with the immunoSEQ multiplex PCR, producing 87-bp fragments spanning the CDR3 region. Sequencing of the amplicons was done on the Illumina HiSeq platform. The original pipeline was this. Synthetic template baselines were used to correct PCR bias computationally, reads within Hamming distance 2 were collapsed together, and singletons that could not be merged were discarded. Reads were aligned against IMGT to assign V, D and J genes, CDR3 length and insertions or deletions at six rearrangement sites. Within each subset, clonotype counts were normalized to the number of sorted cells before true diversity and Gini coefficients were calculated with the tcR R package. Repertoire sharing was quantified using the overlap coefficient calculated on TCRB nucleotide sequences. Out-of-frame TCRB sequences from naive cells were analyzed to stand in for the pre-selection repertoire. Entries here come from immuneACCESS through TCRdb and include only in-frame sequences with V and J called. Some clones fail to appear in such tables; in the studies checked, an unresolved V gene covers under half of the shortfall, and the cause of the remainder is unknown. V, J and clone size were drawn from that table, and D and trimming were deduced from the DNA. The sample data list a few hundred thousand clones, and 15% of these were observed just once. The ten top clones hold less than 0.02% of the sample.

This TCR was sampled from a man younger than 35 with type 1 diabetes. The chain uses TRBV13 and TRBJ1-2, with TRBD1 identical over 9 junction bases. The sample comprised naive CD4+ T cells from blood. Per the publication, the cell subset or site label means: true naive CD4+ T cells. The CDR3 protein is CASSFHGTGYYTF. The DNA sequence is TGTGCCAGCAGCTTCCACGGGACAGGGTACTACACCTTC.